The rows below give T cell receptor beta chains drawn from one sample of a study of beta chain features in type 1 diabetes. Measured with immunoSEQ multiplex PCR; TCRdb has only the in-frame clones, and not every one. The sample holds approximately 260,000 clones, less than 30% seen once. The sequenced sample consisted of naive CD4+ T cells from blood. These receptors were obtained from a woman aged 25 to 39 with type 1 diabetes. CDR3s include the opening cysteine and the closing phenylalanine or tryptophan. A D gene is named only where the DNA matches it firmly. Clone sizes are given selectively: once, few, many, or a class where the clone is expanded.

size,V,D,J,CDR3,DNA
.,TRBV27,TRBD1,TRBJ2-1,CASSLILRGHEQFF,TGTGCCAGCAGTTTAATATTGAGGGGGCATGAGCAGTTCTTC
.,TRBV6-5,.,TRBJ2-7,CASSPTSSYEQYF,TGTGCCAGCAGCCCCACTTCTTCCTACGAGCAGTACTTC
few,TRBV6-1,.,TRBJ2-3,CASSDMGLLQQYF,TGTGCCAGCAGCGACATGGGACTCCTTCAGCAGTATTTT
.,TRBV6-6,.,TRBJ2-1,CASSYSLGGIYNEQFF,TGTGCCAGCAGTTACTCTTTAGGCGGGATCTACAATGAGCAGTTCTTC
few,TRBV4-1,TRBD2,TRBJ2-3,CASSRLAGTTDTQYF,TGCGCCAGCAGCCGACTAGCGGGAACCACAGATACGCAGTATTTT
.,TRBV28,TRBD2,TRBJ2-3,CASSLLAGADTQYF,TGTGCCAGCAGTTTACTAGCGGGAGCAGATACGCAGTATTTT
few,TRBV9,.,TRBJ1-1,CASSVVGTPTEAFF,TGTGCCAGCAGCGTAGTTGGGACTCCTACTGAAGCTTTCTTT
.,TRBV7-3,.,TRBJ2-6,CASSLIGQAGANVLTF,TGTGCCAGCAGCTTAATCGGCCAGGCCGGGGCCAACGTCCTGACTTTC
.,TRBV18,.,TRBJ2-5,CASSPPLGGTQYF,TGTGCCAGCTCACCACCGCTAGGAGGGACCCAGTACTTC
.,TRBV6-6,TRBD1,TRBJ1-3,CASSRGQDAGNTIYF,TGTGCCAGCAGTCGTGGACAGGACGCTGGAAACACCATATATTTT
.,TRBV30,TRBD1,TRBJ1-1,CAWWDRGRITEAFF,TGTGCCTGGTGGGACAGGGGGCGAATCACTGAAGCTTTCTTT
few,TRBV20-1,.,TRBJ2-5,CSARTGETQYF,TGCAGTGCTAGGACGGGGGAGACCCAGTACTTC
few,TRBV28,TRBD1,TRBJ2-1,CASRLRGQEQFF,TGTGCCAGCAGGCTGAGGGGACAGGAGCAGTTCTTC
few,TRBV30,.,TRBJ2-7,CAWTHDTGKGYEQYF,TGTGCCTGGACCCATGATACCGGGAAAGGCTACGAGCAGTACTTC
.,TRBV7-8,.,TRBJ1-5,CASSSGRTPQPQHF,TGTGCCAGCAGCTCGGGTCGGACACCCCAGCCCCAGCATTTT
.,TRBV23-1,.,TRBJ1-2,CASRKTGYTF,TGCGCCAGCAGAAAGACAGGCTACACCTTC
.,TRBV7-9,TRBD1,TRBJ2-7,CASSLRTGYEQYF,TGTGCCAGCAGCTTAAGGACAGGGTACGAGCAGTACTTC
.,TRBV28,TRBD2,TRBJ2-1,CASSSPLAGGPHEQFF,TGTGCCAGCAGTTCCCCACTAGCGGGAGGGCCACATGAGCAGTTCTTC
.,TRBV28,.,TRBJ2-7,CASSLEGTYEQYF,TGTGCCAGCAGTTTAGAGGGTACCTACGAGCAGTACTTC
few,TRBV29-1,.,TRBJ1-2,CSVGSSHVVSGYTF,TGCAGCGTTGGGTCATCCCACGTGGTGAGTGGCTACACCTTC